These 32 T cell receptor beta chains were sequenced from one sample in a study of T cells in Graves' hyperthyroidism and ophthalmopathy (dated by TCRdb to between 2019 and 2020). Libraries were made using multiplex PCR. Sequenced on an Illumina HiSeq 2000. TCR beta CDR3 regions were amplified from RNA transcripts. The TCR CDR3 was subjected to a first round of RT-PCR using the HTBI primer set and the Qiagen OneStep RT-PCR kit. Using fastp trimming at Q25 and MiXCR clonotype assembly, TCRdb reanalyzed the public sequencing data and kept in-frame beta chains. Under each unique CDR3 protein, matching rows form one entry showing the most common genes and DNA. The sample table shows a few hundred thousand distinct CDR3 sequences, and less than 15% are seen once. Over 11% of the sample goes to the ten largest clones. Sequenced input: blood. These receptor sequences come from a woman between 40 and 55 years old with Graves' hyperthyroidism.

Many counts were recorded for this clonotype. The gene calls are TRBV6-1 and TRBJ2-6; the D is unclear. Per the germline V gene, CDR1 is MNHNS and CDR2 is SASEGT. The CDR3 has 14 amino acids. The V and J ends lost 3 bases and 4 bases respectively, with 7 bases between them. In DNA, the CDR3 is TGTGCCAGCAGTGAGGGTGGAGGGGCCAACGTCCTGACTTTC. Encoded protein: CASSEGGGANVLTF.

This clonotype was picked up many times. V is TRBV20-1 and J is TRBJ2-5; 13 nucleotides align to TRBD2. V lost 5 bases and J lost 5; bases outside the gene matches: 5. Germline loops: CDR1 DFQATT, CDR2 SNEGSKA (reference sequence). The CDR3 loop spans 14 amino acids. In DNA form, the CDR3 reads TGCAGTGCTTCCGGGACTAGCGGGATCGAGACCCAGTACTTC. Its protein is CSASGTSGIETQYF.

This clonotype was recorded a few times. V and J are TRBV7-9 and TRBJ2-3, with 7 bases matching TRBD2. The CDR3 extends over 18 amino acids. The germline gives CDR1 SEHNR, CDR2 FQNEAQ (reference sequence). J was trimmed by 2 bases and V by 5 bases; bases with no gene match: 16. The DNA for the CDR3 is TGTGCCAGCAGCCCCAGGGCGCTAGCGGAGTGGTTCACAGATACGCAGTATTTT. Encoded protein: CASSPRALAEWFTDTQYF. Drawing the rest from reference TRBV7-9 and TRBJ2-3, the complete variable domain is DTGVSQNPRHKITKRGQNVTFRCDPISEHNRLYWYRQTLGQGPEFLTYFQNEAQLEKSRLLSDRFSAERPKGSFSTLEIQRTEQGDSAMYLCASSPRALAEWFTDTQYFGPGTRLTVL.

The CDR3, as DNA: TGCAGCGTTGAAACAGGGGCAGGAGAGACCCAGTACTTC. This gives the protein CSVETGAGETQYF. The chain has TRBV29-1 and TRBJ2-5; TRBD1 aligns across 7 bases. This CDR3 has 13 amino acids. Germline trimming cut 2 bases from V and 4 bases from J; bases unmatched to any gene: 4. Germline V CDR1 and CDR2: SQVTM, ANQGSEA.

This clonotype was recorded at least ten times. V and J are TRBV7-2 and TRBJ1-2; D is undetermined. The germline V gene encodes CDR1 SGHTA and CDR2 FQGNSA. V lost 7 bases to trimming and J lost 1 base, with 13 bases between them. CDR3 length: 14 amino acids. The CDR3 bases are TGTGCCAGCACCCTCGGGCGGTATAACTATGGCTACACCTTC. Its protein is CASTLGRYNYGYTF.

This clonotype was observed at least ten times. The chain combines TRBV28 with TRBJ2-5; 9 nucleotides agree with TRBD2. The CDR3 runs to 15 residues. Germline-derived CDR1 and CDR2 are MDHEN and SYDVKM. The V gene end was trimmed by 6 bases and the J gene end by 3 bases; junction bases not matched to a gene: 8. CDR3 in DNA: TGTGCCAGCAGCCCGGGGGTAGCGGGAGAAGAGACCCAGTACTTC. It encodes CASSPGVAGEETQYF.

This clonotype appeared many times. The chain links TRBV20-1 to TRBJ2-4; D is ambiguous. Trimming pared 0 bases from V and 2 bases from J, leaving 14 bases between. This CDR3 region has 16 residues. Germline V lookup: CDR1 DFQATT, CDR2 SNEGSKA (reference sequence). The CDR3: CSARDLSQDTKNIQYF. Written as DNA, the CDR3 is TGCAGTGCTAGAGATCTTAGTCAGGATACCAAAAACATTCAGTACTTC.

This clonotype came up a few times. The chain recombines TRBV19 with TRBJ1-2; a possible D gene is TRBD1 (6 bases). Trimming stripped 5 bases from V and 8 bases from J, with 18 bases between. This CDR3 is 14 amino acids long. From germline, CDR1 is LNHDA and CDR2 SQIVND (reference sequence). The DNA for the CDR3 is TGTGCCAGTAGTCCAACACTCCCTCAGGGGGGCTACACCTTC. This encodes CASSPTLPQGGYTF.

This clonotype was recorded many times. CDR3 DNA sequence: TGTGCCAGCAGCCCCAAGTGGGGGCCCTCCTACGAGCAGTACTTC. Amino acids: CASSPKWGPSYEQYF. The chain employs TRBV7-9 and TRBJ2-7; D might be TRBD1 (6 bases). The germline CDR1 and CDR2 sequences are SEHNR and FQNEAQ (reference sequence). V shed 5 bases and J shed 0 bases, with 14 bases lying between them. The CDR3 extends over 15 amino acids.

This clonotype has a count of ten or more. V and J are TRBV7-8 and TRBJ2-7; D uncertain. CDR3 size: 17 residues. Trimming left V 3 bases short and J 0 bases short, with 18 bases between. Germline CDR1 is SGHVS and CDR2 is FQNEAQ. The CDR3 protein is CASSFEWPHPSSYEQYF. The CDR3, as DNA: TGTGCCAGCAGCTTTGAGTGGCCCCATCCCAGCTCCTACGAGCAGTACTTC.

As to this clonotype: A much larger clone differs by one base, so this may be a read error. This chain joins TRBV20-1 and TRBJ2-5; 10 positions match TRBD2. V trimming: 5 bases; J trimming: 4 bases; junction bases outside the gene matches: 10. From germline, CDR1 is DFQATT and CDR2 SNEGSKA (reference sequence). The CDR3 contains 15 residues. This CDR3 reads CSAGSPSGRGETQYF. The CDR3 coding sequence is TGCAGTGCTGGTAGTCCTAGCGGGAGAGGAGAGACCCAGTACTTC.

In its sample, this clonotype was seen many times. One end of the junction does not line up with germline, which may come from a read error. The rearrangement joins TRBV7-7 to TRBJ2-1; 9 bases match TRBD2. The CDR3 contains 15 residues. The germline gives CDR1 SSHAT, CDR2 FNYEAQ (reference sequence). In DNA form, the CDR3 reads TGTGCTAGCAGCTTAGGTAGCGGGAGTTTCAATGAGCAGTTCTTC. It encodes CASSLGSGSFNEQFF.

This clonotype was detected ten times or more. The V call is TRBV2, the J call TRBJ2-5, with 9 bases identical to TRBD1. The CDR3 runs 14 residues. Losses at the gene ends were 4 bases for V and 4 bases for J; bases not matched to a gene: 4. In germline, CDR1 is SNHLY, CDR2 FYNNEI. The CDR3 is CASSAQGAGETQYF. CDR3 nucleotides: TGTGCCAGCAGTGCACAGGGGGCGGGAGAGACCCAGTACTTC. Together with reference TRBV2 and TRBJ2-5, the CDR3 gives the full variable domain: EPEVTQTPSHQVTQMGQEVILRCVPISNHLYFYWYRQILGQKVEFLVSFYNNEISEKSEIFDDQFSVERPDGSNFTLKIRSTKLEDSAMYFCASSAQGAGETQYFGPGTRLLVL.

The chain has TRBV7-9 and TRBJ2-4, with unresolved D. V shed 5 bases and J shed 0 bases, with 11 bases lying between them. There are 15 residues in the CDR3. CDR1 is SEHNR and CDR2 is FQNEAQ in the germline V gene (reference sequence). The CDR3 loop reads CASSPFDLAKNIQYF. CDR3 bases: TGTGCCAGCAGCCCCTTCGACCTAGCCAAAAACATTCAGTACTTC.

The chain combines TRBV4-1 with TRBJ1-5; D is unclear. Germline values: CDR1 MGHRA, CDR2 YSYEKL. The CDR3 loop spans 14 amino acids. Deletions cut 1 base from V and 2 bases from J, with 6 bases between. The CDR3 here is CASSQVWGNQPQHF. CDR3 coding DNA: TGCGCCAGCAGCCAAGTGTGGGGCAATCAGCCCCAGCATTTT.

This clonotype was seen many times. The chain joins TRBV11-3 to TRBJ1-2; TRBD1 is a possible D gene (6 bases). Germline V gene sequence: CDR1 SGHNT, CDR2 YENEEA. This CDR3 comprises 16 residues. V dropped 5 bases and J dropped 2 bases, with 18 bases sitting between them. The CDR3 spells CASSHPPGHLNYGYTF. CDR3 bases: TGTGCCAGCAGCCATCCCCCGGGACATTTAAACTATGGCTACACCTTC.

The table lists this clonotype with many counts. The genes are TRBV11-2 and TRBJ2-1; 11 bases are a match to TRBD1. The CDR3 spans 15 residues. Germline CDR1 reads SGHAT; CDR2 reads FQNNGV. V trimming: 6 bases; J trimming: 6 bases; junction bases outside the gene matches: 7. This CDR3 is CASRNPGQGVNEQFF. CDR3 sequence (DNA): TGTGCCAGCAGAAATCCGGGACAGGGGGTCAATGAGCAGTTCTTC.

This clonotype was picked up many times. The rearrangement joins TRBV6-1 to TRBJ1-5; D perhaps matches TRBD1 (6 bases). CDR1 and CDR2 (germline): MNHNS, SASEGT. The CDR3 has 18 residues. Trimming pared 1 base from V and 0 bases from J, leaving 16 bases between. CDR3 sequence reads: CASSEEYTGLYSNQPQHF. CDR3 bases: TGTGCCAGCAGTGAAGAGTATACAGGGCTTTATAGCAATCAGCCCCAGCATTTT.

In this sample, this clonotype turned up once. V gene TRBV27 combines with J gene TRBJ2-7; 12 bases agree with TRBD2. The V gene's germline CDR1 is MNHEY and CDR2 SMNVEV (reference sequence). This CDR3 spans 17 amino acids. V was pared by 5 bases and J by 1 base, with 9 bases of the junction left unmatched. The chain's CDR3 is CASSAHGTSGLSYEQYF. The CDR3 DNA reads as TGTGCCAGCAGTGCCCACGGGACTAGCGGGTTGTCCTACGAGCAGTACTTC.

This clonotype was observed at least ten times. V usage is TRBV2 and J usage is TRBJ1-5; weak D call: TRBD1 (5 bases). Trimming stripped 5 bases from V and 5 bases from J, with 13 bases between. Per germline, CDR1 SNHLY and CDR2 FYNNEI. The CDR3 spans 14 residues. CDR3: CASSTGQGHQPQHF. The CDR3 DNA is TGTGCCAGCAGTACCGGTCAGGGCCATCAGCCCCAGCATTTT.

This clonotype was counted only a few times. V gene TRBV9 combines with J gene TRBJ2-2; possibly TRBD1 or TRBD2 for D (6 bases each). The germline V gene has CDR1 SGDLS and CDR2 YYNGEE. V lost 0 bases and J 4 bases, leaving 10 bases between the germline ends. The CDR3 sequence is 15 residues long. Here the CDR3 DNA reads TGTGCCAGCAGCGTAGAACAGGGAGGCACCGGGGAGCTGTTTTTT. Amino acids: CASSVEQGGTGELFF.

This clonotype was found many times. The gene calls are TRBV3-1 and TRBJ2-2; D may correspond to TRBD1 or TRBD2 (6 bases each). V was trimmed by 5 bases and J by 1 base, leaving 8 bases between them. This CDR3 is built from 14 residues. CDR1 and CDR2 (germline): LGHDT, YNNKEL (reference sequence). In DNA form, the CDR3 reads TGTGCCAGCAGCGAGGGGGGGAACACCGGGGAGCTGTTTTTT. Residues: CASSEGGNTGELFF.

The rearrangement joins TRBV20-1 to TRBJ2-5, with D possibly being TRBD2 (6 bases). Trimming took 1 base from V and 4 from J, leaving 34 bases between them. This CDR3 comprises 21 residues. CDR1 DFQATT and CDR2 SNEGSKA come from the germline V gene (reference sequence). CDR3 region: CSARALVTMGRLDTSIETQYF. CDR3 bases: TGCAGTGCTAGAGCTCTGGTCACTATGGGACGCCTCGACACTAGCATAGAGACCCAGTACTTC.

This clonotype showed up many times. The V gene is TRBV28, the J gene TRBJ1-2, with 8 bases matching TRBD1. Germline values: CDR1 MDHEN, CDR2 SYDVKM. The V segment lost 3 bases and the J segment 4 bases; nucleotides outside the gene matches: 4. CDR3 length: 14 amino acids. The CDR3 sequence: CASSFQGAIYGYTF. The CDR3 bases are TGTGCCAGCAGTTTTCAGGGGGCTATCTATGGCTACACCTTC.

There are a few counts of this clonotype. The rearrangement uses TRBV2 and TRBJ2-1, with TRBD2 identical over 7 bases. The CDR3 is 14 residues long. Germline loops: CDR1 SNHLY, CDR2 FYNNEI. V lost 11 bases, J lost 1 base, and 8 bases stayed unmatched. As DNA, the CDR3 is TGTGCCCTAGGGAGGGCAGGGTCCTACAATGAGCAGTTCTTC. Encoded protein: CALGRAGSYNEQFF.

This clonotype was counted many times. The chain's CDR3 is CAWSENSSGNTIYF. In nucleotides, the CDR3 is TGTGCCTGGAGTGAGAACAGCTCTGGAAACACCATATATTTT. This chain uses TRBV30 with TRBJ1-3, with D unclear. Germline CDR1 reads GTSNPN; CDR2 reads SVGIG (reference sequence). The CDR3 runs 14 residues. V lost 1 base and J 0 bases, leaving 7 bases between the germline ends.

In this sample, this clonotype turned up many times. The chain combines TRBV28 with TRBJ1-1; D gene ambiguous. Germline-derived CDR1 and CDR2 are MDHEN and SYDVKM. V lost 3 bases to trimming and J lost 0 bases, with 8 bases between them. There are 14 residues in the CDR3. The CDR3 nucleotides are TGTGCCAGCAGTTTGGGCACTCTGAACACTGAAGCTTTCTTT. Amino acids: CASSLGTLNTEAFF.

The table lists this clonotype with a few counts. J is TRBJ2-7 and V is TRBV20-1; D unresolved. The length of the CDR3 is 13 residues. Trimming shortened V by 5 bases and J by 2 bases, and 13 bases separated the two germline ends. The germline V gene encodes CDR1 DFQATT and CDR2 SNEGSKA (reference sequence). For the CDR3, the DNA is TGCAGTGCTCCTGACACAAAACCCTACGAGCAGTACTTC. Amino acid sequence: CSAPDTKPYEQYF.

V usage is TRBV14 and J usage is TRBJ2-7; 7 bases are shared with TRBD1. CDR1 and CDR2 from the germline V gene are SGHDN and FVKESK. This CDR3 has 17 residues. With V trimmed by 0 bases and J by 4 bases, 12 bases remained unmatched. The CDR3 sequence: CASSQDPRQGLQYEQYF. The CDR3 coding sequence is TGTGCCAGCAGCCAAGATCCCCGACAGGGCCTCCAGTACGAGCAGTACTTC. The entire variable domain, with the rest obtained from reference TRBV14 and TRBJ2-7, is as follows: EAGVTQFPSHSVIEKGQTVTLRCDPISGHDNLYWYRRVMGKEIKFLLHFVKESKQDESGMPNNRFLAERTGGTYSTLKVQPAELEDSGVYFCASSQDPRQGLQYEQYFGPGTRLTVT.

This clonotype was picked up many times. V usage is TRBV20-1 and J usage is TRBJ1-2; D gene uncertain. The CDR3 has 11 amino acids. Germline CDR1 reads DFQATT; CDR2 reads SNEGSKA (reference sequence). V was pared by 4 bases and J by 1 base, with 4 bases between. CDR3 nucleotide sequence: TGCAGTGCTACCGATAACTATGGCTACACCTTC. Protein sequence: CSATDNYGYTF.

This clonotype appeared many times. CDR3: CASSLSYERSYNEQFF. CDR3 bases: TGTGCCAGCAGCTTATCGTACGAGCGCTCCTACAATGAGCAGTTCTTC. The chain carries TRBV11-3 and TRBJ2-1; no clear D. Germline V CDR1 and CDR2: SGHNT, YENEEA. Trimming took off 2 bases at V and 0 bases at J, with 11 bases between the two ends. The CDR3 totals 16 residues.

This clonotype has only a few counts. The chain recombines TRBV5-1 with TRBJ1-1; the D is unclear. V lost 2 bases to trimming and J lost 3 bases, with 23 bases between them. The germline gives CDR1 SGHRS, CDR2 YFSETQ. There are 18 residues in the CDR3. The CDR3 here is CASSFGPKSLSRDTEAFF. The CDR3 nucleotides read TGCGCCAGCAGCTTCGGACCGAAGTCCCTCTCTAGGGACACTGAAGCTTTCTTT.